The entry below gives a single T cell receptor (beta chain) sequence along with its context. Using immunoSEQ multiplex PCR, the repertoire was profiled, and TCRdb retains in-frame clones only, with some absent. The data contain 65,000 to 80,000 clones, approximately 90% of them singletons. These data originate in a study of OX40 agonist ivuxolimab in advanced cancers. Germline V gene sequence: CDR1 SGHTA, CDR2 FQGTGA. V lost 1 base, J lost 5 bases, and 5 bases stayed unmatched. This CDR3 spans 15 amino acids. The V call is TRBV7-3, the J call TRBJ2-1; 7 bases agree with TRBD1. The specimen was CD4+ or CD8+ T cells sorted from blood, collected in a trial of the OX40 agonist ivuxolimab. This sequence originates from an adult with an advanced solid tumor such as melanoma, head and neck, liver or kidney cancer. CDR3 region: CASSLIGDSHNEQFF. CDR3 DNA sequence: TGTGCCAGCAGCTTAATAGGGGACAGCCACAATGAGCAGTTCTTC.